Detailed here is one TCR beta chain. These data are taken from a study of blood T cell repertoires in COVID-19. At the level of the study: Spain, Italy and the United States supplied samples that represented acute and convalescent COVID-19. PBMCs, B-cell-depleted T cells, or T cells provided the cDNA or gDNA that made up the material.

Germline CDR1 reads MDHEN; CDR2 reads SYDVKM. V lost 6 bases, J lost 1 base, and 5 bases stayed unmatched. The CDR3 is 15 residues long. Per the authors' pipeline: For nucleated cells, counts were estimated from reference gene primer amplification. Profiled with immunoSEQ multiplex PCR; TCRdb holds only in-frame clones, not every one. The V and J calls and clone size come from that table; D and trimming were worked out from the DNA. The sample holds some 45,000 clones, under 85% seen once. This TCR was sampled from a man older than 75 in a cohort sampled during active COVID-19. The sequencing input was peripheral blood. This chain links TRBV28 with TRBJ2-3, with 9 bases that match TRBD2. CDR3 in DNA: TGTGCCAGCAGCCCGTGGACTAGCGGCACAGATACGCAGTATTTT. Its protein product is CASSPWTSGTDTQYF. The variable domain in full, with the rest retrieved from reference TRBV28 and TRBJ2-3, is DVKVTQSSRYLVKRTGEKVFLECVQDMDHENMFWYRQDPGLGLRLIYFSYDVKMKEKGDIPEGYSVSREKKERFSLILESASTNQTSMYLCASSPWTSGTDTQYFGPGTRLTVL.